These T cell receptor beta chains were read from a single sample in a study of T cell responses to AZD1222 COVID-19 vaccine. Sequenced by immunoSEQ multiplex PCR; TCRdb stores in-frame clones only, minus some. The sample carries about 100,000 clones, approximately 88% recorded once. The sample was peripheral blood, taken on day 0 of AZD1222 vaccination. These receptors came from an adult in good health. CDR3s include the opening cysteine and the closing phenylalanine or tryptophan. D genes are given only for firm matches. Only some rows state a clone size, as once, few, many or a class for expanded clones.

CDR3 DNA,CDR3 protein,V gene,D gene,J gene,clone size,CDR3 length
TGTGCCACCAGTGGATGGACAGATACTCATGGCTACACCTTC,CATSGWTDTHGYTF,TRBV24-1,.,TRBJ1-2,.,14
TGTGCCAGCAGCTCCAGGGGCGATATCACGGTCAACAATGAGCAGTTCTTC,CASSSRGDITVNNEQFF,TRBV7-2,.,TRBJ2-1,once,17
TGTGCCAGCAGACTGGACACCCTGAACTATGGCTACACCTTC,CASRLDTLNYGYTF,TRBV28,.,TRBJ1-2,.,14
TGTGCCAGCAGAAGGGAGTCTGGGTTCAATGAGCAGTTCTTC,CASRRESGFNEQFF,TRBV28,.,TRBJ2-1,few,14
TGTGCCAGCAGTTCACAGATGAACACTGAAGCTTTCTTT,CASSSQMNTEAFF,TRBV12-3/TRBV12-4,.,TRBJ1-1,.,13
TGTGCCAGCAGCCAGGGTAATTTTCAGCCCCAGCATTTT,CASSQGNFQPQHF,TRBV3-1/TRBV3-2,.,TRBJ1-5,.,13
TGTGCCAGCAGTTCCCGACAGGAGTATAATTCACCCCTCCACTTT,CASSSRQEYNSPLHF,TRBV27,.,TRBJ1-6,.,15
TGTGCCAGCAGCTTAAGGCAGGACTATGGCTACACCTTC,CASSLRQDYGYTF,TRBV5-4,.,TRBJ1-2,.,13
TGCGCCAGCAGCCCCGGACCCGCCCGGACGTACTATGGCTACACCTTC,CASSPGPARTYYGYTF,TRBV4-1,.,TRBJ1-2,.,16
TGTGCCAGCAGCCACTGGACAGGACTGAACACTGAAGCTTTCTTT,CASSHWTGLNTEAFF,TRBV3-1/TRBV3-2,TRBD1,TRBJ1-1,.,15
TGTGCCAGCAGTGACTCAGGCGGGAGGGGAAAATACAATGAGCAGTTCTTC,CASSDSGGRGKYNEQFF,TRBV6-4,TRBD2,TRBJ2-1,.,17
TGTGCCAGCAGGCCAGGGGGCGGGAGCAATCAGCCCCAGCATTTT,CASRPGGGSNQPQHF,TRBV28,TRBD1,TRBJ1-5,.,15
TGTGCCAGCAGCCCCAGACGAGGGAGGGCCGGGACCGGGGAGCTGTTTTTT,CASSPRRGRAGTGELFF,TRBV9,TRBD2,TRBJ2-2,medium-sized,17
TGTGCCAGTAGTACCCCGTTAGCGGGAGACGTCATGTCAGATACGCAGTATTTT,CASSTPLAGDVMSDTQYF,TRBV19,TRBD2,TRBJ2-3,.,18
TGTGCCAGCAGCTTGGCTGTAGGCAGGGTGTCCACAGATACGCAGTATTTT,CASSLAVGRVSTDTQYF,TRBV5-4,.,TRBJ2-3,.,17
TGTGCCAGCAGCTTATTAGGTCAGCAGACAGATACGCAGTATTTT,CASSLLGQQTDTQYF,TRBV11-3,.,TRBJ2-3,.,15
TGTGCCAGCTCGAACACCGGGGAGCTGTTTTTT,CASSNTGELFF,TRBV2,.,TRBJ2-2,.,11
TGTGCCAGTAGTATAACGGGACAGGGCGGTGAAAAACTGTTTTTT,CASSITGQGGEKLFF,TRBV19,TRBD1,TRBJ1-4,.,15
TGTGCCAGCAGCTCCCTCCCCCTGAACAATGAGCAGTTCTTC,CASSSLPLNNEQFF,TRBV11-2,.,TRBJ2-1,.,14
TGCGCCAGCAGCCAAGGTGGGAGGGGGGAGACCCAGTACTTC,CASSQGGRGETQYF,TRBV4-3,.,TRBJ2-5,.,14
TGTGCCATCACTGGGGGGCGCGGTCAGCCCCAGCATTTT,CAITGGRGQPQHF,TRBV10-3,.,TRBJ1-5,.,13
TGTGCCAGCAGCGGGTCAGGGTTCGCTGGGGCCAACGTCCTGACTTTC,CASSGSGFAGANVLTF,TRBV9,.,TRBJ2-6,.,16
TGTGCCAGCTCGCCCGAGCCCGGGGCACATCAGCCCCAGCATTTT,CASSPEPGAHQPQHF,TRBV18,.,TRBJ1-5,.,15
TGTGCCAGCAGTTTAGGAGGGTCGGGTTCCTACAATGAGCAGTTCTTC,CASSLGGSGSYNEQFF,TRBV28,.,TRBJ2-1,once,16
TGTGCCAGCAGTTTGTTAGGGACAGCCGCGAATTCACCCCTCCACTTT,CASSLLGTAANSPLHF,TRBV27,TRBD1,TRBJ1-6,.,16
TGTGCCAGTAGTAGGACTAGCGGGAGGAGGGAGACCCAGTACTTC,CASSRTSGRRETQYF,TRBV19,TRBD2,TRBJ2-5,.,15
TGTGCCAGCAGCGTAGTGGGGGATAATTCACCCCTCCACTTT,CASSVVGDNSPLHF,TRBV9,.,TRBJ1-6,.,14
TGTGCCAGCAGCTTGGGTACTTCAAGGTTTGGCTACACCTTC,CASSLGTSRFGYTF,TRBV5-6,.,TRBJ1-2,.,14
TGTGCCAGCAGCAAAGCCGGGACAGGCTTCGACAGGGCTAACTATGGCTACACCTTC,CASSKAGTGFDRANYGYTF,TRBV21-1,.,TRBJ1-2,once,19
TGTGCCAGCTCACCTCCCTCCTCAGGGGGAGGCAATGAGCAGTTCTTC,CASSPPSSGGGNEQFF,TRBV18,.,TRBJ2-1,.,16
TGCGCCAGCAGCTTGGGGGCTCTAAACCCGAACACTGAAGCTTTCTTT,CASSLGALNPNTEAFF,TRBV5-1,.,TRBJ1-1,.,16
TGCGCCAGCAGCCCCGGGACAGGGGGCGATGAGCAGTTCTTC,CASSPGTGGDEQFF,TRBV4-3,TRBD1,TRBJ2-1,once,14
TGTGCCAGCAGTTTTGGGGGGCGCGCCTATAATTCACCCCTCCACTTT,CASSFGGRAYNSPLHF,TRBV27,.,TRBJ1-6,.,16
TGTGCCAGCAGTTTTGGACAGGGGGCATCCGGGGAGCTGTTTTTT,CASSFGQGASGELFF,TRBV6-2/TRBV6-3,TRBD1,TRBJ2-2,.,15
TGCGCCAGCAGCTTGGCGGGCCATGGATCCGGGACGGGGCTGAACACTGAAGCTTTCTTT,CASSLAGHGSGTGLNTEAFF,TRBV5-1,.,TRBJ1-1,few,20
TGTGCCAGCAGCCAATACGGGGCGTACAATGAGCAGTTCTTC,CASSQYGAYNEQFF,TRBV14,.,TRBJ2-1,.,14
TGTGCCAGCAGCCAGACAGTCCTTCAGCCCCAGCATTTT,CASSQTVLQPQHF,TRBV6-5,.,TRBJ1-5,.,13
TGTGCCAGCAGTCCACTAGCGGGAGAGTCAAATGGCTACAATGAGCAGTTCTTC,CASSPLAGESNGYNEQFF,TRBV6-2/TRBV6-3,TRBD2,TRBJ2-1,.,18
TGTGCCAGTAGTGTACAGGGCCGGGGCACTGAAGCTTTCTTT,CASSVQGRGTEAFF,TRBV19,.,TRBJ1-1,few,14
TGTGCCAGCTCATTCAATCGGGAGACCCAGTACTTC,CASSFNRETQYF,TRBV18,.,TRBJ2-5,.,12
TGTGCCAGCAGCAGGACTAGCGGGATCGGGTACGAGCAGTACTTC,CASSRTSGIGYEQYF,TRBV7-3,TRBD2,TRBJ2-7,once,15
TGTGCCAGCAGTATCGAGGTCTCTGGAAACACCATATATTTT,CASSIEVSGNTIYF,TRBV2,.,TRBJ1-3,.,14
TGTGCCAGTACCCTAGACAGGGGTGACTATGGCTACACCTTC,CASTLDRGDYGYTF,TRBV19,TRBD1,TRBJ1-2,once,14
TGTGCCACCAGTATCGCGGGGCCCCTTGGACAGCCCCAGCATTTT,CATSIAGPLGQPQHF,TRBV15,.,TRBJ1-5,.,15
TGTGCCAGTAGTATAAGGCTCGAGGGGTCGACTGAAGCTTTCTTT,CASSIRLEGSTEAFF,TRBV19,.,TRBJ1-1,few,15
TGCAGCGTTAGGACAGGGGACACTGAAGCTTTCTTT,CSVRTGDTEAFF,TRBV29-1,TRBD1,TRBJ1-1,.,12
TGTGCCAGCATCCGGGACAGGGTACACGAGCAGTACTTC,CASIRDRVHEQYF,TRBV6-5,TRBD1,TRBJ2-7,once,13
TGTGCCAGCAGTTACTTGAGAGGGATGAACACTGAAGCTTTCTTT,CASSYLRGMNTEAFF,TRBV6-5,.,TRBJ1-1,.,15
TGTGCCAGCAGCCCTCCCGGATCGGGAGGAAAGACCCAGTACTTC,CASSPPGSGGKTQYF,TRBV7-9,TRBD2,TRBJ2-5,.,15
TGCGCCAGCAGTAGGCAGGGAACCAATGAGCAGTTCTTC,CASSRQGTNEQFF,TRBV10-1,.,TRBJ2-1,.,13
TGCGCCAGCACCACGGGACAGGGATCCTATGGCTACACCTTC,CASTTGQGSYGYTF,TRBV10-2,TRBD1,TRBJ1-2,.,14
TGTGCCGGGTCGGACGTAGTACGCTACACCTTC,CAGSDVVRYTF,TRBV6-5,.,TRBJ1-2,once,11
TGTGCCAGTAGTATTTCGGGGGGGTTACAAGAGACCCAGTACTTC,CASSISGGLQETQYF,TRBV19,TRBD2,TRBJ2-5,.,15
TGTGCCAGCACTATGTTAGGTGGCGAGCAGTACTTC,CASTMLGGEQYF,TRBV28,.,TRBJ2-7,.,12